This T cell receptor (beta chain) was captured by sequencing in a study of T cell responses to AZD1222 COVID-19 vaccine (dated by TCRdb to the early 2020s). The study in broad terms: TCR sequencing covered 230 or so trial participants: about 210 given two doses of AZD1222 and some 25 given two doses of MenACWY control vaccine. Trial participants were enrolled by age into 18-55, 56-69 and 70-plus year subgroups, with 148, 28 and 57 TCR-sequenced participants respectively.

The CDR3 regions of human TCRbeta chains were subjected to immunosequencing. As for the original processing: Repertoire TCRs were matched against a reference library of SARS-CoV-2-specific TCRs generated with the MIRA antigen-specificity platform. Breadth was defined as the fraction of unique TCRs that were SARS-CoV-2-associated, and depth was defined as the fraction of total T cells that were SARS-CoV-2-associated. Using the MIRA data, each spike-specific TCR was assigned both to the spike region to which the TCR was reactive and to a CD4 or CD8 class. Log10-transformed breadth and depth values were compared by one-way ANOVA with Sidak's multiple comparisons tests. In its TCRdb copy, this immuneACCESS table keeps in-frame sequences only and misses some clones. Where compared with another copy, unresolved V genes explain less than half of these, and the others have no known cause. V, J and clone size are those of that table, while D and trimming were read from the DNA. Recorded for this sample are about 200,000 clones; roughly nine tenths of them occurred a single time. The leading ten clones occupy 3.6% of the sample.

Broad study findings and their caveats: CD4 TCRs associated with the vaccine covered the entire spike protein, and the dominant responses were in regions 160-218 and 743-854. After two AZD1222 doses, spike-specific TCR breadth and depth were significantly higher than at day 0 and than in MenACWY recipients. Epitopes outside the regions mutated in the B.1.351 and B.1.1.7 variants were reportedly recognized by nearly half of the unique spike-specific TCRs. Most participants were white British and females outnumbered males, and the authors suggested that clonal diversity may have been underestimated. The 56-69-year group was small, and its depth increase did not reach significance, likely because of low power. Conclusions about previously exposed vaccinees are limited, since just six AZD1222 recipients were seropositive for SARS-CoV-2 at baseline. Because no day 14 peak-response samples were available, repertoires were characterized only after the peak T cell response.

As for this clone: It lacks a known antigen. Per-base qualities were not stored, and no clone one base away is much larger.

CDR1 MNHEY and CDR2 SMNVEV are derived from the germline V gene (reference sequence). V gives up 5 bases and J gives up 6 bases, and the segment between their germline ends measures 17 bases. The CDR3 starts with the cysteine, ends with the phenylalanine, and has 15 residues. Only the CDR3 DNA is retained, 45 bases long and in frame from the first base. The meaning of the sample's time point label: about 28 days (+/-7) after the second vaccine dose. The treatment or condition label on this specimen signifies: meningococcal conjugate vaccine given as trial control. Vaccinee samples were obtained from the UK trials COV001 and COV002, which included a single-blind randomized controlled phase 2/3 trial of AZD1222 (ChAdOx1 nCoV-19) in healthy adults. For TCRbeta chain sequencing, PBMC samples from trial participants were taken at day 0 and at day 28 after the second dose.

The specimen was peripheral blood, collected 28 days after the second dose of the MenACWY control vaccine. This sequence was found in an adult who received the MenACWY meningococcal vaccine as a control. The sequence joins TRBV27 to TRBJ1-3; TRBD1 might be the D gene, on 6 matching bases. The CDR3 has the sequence CASSVFRDNSNTIYF. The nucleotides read TGTGCCAGCAGTGTGTTCCGGGACAACTCAAACACCATATATTTT.